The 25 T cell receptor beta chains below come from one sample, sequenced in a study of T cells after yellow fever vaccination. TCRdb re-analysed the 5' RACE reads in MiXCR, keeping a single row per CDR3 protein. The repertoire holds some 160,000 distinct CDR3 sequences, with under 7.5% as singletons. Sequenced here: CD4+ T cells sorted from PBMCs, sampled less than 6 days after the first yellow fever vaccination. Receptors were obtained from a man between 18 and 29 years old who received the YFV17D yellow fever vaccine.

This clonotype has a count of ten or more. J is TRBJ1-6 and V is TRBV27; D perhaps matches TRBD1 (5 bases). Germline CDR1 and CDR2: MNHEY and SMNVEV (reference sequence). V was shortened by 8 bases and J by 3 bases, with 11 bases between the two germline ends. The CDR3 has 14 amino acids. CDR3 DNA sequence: TGTGCCAGCCGCCCCGGACACTATAATTCACCCCTCCACTTT. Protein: CASRPGHYNSPLHF.

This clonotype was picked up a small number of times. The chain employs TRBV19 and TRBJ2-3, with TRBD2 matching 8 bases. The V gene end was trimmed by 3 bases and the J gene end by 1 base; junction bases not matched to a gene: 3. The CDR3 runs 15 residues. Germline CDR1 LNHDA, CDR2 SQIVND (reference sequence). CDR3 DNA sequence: TGTGCCAGTAGTATTCGCGGGGGGCGCACAGATACGCAGTATTTT. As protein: CASSIRGGRTDTQYF.

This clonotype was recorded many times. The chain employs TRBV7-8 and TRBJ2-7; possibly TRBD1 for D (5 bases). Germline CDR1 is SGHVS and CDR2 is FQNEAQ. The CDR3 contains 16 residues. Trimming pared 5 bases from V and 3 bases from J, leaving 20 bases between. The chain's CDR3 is CASSHPAGILGYEQYF. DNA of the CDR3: TGTGCCAGCAGCCATCCTGCAGGGATCCTAGGCTACGAGCAGTACTTC.

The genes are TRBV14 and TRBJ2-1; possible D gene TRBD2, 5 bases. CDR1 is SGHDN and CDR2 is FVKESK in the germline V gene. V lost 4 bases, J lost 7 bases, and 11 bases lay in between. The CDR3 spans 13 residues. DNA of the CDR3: TGTGCCAGCAGCCTCGACTACAATAATGAGCAGTTCTTC. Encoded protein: CASSLDYNNEQFF.

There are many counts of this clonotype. The CDR3 bases are TGCAGTGCTGGGCCCGCGGCCCTCAAAAACATTCAGTACTTC. It is translated as CSAGPAALKNIQYF. The V call is TRBV20-1, the J call TRBJ2-4; D is unclear. Germline V gene sequence: CDR1 DFQATT, CDR2 SNEGSKA (reference sequence). The CDR3 is made up of 14 amino acids. The germline V and J ends were trimmed by 5 bases and 3 bases, with 14 bases remaining between them.

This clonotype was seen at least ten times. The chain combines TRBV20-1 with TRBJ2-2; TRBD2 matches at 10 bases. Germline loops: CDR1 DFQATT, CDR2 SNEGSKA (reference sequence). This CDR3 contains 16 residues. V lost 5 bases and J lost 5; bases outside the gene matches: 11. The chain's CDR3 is CSAPHLRAGGTGELFF. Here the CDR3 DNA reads TGCAGTGCTCCTCACCTTCGAGCGGGGGGGACCGGGGAGCTGTTTTTT.

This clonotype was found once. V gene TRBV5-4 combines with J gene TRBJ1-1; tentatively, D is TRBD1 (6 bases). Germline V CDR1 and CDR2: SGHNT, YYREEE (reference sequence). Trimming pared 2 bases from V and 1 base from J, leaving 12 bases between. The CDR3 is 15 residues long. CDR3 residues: CASSLDRKTNTEAFF. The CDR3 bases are TGTGCCAGCAGCTTAGACAGGAAAACGAACACTGAAGCTTTCTTT.

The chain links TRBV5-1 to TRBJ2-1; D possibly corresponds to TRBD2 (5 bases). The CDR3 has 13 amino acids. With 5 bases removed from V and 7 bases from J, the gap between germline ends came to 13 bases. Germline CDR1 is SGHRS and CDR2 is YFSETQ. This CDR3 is CASSLLLENEQFF. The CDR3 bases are TGCGCCAGCAGTCTCTTACTAGAGAATGAGCAGTTCTTC.

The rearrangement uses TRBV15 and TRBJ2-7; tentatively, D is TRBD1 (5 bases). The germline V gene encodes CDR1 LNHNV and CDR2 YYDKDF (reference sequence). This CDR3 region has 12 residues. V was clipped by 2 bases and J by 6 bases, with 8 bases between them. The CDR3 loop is CATSRPQGEQYV. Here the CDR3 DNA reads TGTGCCACCAGCAGACCCCAGGGCGAGCAGTACGTC.

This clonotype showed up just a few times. CDR3 in DNA: TGTGCCAGCAGCCAAGCGGCGAGATCGGGCTACACCTTC. It is translated as CASSQAARSGYTF. The chain combines TRBV3-1 with TRBJ1-2; the D is unclear. CDR1 and CDR2 from the germline V gene are LGHDT and YNNKEL (reference sequence). CDR3 length equals 13 residues. The V gene lost 1 base and the J gene lost 8 bases, with 11 bases spanning the gap.

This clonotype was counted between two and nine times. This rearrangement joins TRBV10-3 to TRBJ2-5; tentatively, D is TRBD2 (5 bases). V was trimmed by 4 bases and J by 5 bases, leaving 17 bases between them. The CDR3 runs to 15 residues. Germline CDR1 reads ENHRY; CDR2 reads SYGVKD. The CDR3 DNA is TGTGCCATCAGTGTGCCGGGATTGGTGACTGAGACCCAGTACTTC. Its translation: CAISVPGLVTETQYF.

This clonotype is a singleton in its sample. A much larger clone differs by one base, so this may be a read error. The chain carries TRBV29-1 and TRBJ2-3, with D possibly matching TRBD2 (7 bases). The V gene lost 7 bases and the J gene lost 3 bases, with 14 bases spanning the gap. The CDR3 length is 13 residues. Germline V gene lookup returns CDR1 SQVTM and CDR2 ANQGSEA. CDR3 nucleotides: TGCAGCGCCTGTGGGGGGGCAACAGATACGCAGTATTTT. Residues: CSACGGATDTQYF.

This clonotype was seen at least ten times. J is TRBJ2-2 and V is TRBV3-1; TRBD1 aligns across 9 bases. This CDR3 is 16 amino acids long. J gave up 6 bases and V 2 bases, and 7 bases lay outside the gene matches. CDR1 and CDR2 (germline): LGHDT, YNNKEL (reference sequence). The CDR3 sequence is CASSQRGTGWPGELFF. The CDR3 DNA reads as TGTGCCAGCAGCCAACGAGGGACAGGGTGGCCCGGGGAGCTGTTTTTT.

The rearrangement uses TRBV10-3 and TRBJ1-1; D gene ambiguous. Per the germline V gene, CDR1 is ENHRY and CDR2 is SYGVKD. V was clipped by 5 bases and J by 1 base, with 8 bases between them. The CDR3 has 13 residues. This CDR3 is CAISWSENTEAFF. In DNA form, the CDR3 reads TGTGCCATCAGTTGGTCGGAGAACACTGAAGCTTTCTTT.

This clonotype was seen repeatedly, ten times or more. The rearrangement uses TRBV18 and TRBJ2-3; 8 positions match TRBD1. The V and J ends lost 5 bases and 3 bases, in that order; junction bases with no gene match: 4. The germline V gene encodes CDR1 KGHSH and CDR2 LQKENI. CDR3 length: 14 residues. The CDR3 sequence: CASSRQGATDTQYF. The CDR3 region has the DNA TGTGCCAGCTCAAGGCAGGGGGCGACAGATACGCAGTATTTT.

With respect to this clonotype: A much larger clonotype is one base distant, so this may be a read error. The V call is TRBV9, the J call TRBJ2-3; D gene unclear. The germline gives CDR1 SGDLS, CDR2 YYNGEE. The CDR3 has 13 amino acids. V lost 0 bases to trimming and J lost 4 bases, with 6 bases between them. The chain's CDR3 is CASSVGGPDTQYF. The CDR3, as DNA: TGTGCCAGCAGCGTAGGAGGACCAGATACGCAGTATTTT.

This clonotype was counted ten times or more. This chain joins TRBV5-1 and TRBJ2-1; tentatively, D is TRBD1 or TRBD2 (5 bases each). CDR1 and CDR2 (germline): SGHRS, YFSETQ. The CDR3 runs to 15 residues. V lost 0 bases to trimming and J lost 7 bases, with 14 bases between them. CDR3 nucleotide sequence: TGCGCCAGCAGCTTGGCCGGGACGGATTCAAATGAGCAGTTCTTC. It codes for CASSLAGTDSNEQFF. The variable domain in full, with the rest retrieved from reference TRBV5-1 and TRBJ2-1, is KAGVTQTPRYLIKTRGQQVTLSCSPISGHRSVSWYQQTPGQGLQFLFEYFSETQRNKGNFPGRFSGRQFSNSRSEMNVSTLELGDSALYLCASSLAGTDSNEQFFGPGTRLTVL.

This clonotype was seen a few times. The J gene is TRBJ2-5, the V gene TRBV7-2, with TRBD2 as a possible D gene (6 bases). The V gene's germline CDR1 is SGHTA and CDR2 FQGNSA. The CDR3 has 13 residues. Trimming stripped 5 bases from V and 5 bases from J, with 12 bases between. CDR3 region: CASSRGRSETQYF. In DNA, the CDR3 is TGTGCCAGCAGCCGAGGGAGGTCGGAGACCCAGTACTTC.

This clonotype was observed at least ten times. The CDR3 reads CASSYSGQGEDNEQFF. In DNA, the CDR3 is TGTGCCAGCAGTTACTCGGGACAGGGGGAGGACAATGAGCAGTTCTTC. This chain connects TRBV6-5 to TRBJ2-1; 11 positions match TRBD1. The CDR3 is made up of 16 amino acids. V lost 0 bases and J lost 5; bases outside the gene matches: 3. The germline V gene encodes CDR1 MNHEY and CDR2 SVGAGI.

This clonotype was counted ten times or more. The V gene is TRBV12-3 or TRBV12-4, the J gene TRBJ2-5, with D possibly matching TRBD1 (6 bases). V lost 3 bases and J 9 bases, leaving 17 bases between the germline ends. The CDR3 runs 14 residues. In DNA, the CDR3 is TGTGCCAGCAGTTTCTCCGAGGCGGCAGGGGCCCAGTACTTC. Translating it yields CASSFSEAAGAQYF.

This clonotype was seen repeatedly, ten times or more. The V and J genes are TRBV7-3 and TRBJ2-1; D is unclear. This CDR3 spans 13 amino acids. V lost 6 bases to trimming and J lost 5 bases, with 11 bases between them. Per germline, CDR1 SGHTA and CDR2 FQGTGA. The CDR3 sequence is CASSPSQDNEQFF. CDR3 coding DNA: TGTGCCAGCAGTCCATCTCAAGACAATGAGCAGTTCTTC.

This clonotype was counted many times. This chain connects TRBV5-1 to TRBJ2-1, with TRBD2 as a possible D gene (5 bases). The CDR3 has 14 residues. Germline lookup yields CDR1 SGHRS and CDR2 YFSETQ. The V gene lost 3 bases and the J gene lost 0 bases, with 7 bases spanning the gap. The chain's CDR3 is CASSWESSYNEQFF. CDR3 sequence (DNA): TGCGCCAGCAGCTGGGAGAGCTCCTACAATGAGCAGTTCTTC.

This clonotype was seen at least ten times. The CDR3 DNA reads as TGTGCCAGCAGTGAAGCGTGGGGGAATTCACCCCTCCACTTT. This sequence encodes CASSEAWGNSPLHF. This chain uses TRBV2 with TRBJ1-6; maybe TRBD1 (5 bases). CDR1 and CDR2 (germline): SNHLY, FYNNEI. This CDR3 spans 14 amino acids. V was clipped by 0 bases and J by 7 bases, with 7 bases between them. Together with reference TRBV2 and TRBJ1-6, the CDR3 gives the full variable domain: EPEVTQTPSHQVTQMGQEVILRCVPISNHLYFYWYRQILGQKVEFLVSFYNNEISEKSEIFDDQFSVERPDGSNFTLKIRSTKLEDSAMYFCASSEAWGNSPLHFGNGTRLTVT.

The CDR3 coding sequence is TGTGCCAGCCAGTGGGCAGGGGGATCACCCCTCCACTTT. Translating gives CASQWAGGSPLHF. The V call is TRBV3-1, the J call TRBJ1-6, with 7 bases identical to TRBD1. The CDR3 is made up of 13 amino acids. Germline-derived CDR1 and CDR2 are LGHDT and YNNKEL (reference sequence). The J segment lost 10 bases and the V segment lost 8 bases, leaving 8 bases of the junction unmatched. Together with reference TRBV3-1 and TRBJ1-6, the CDR3 gives the full variable domain: DTAVSQTPKYLVTQMGNDKSIKCEQNLGHDTMYWYKQDSKKFLKIMFSYNNKELIINETVPNRFSPKSPDKAHLNLHINSLELGDSAVYFCASQWAGGSPLHFGNGTRLTVT.

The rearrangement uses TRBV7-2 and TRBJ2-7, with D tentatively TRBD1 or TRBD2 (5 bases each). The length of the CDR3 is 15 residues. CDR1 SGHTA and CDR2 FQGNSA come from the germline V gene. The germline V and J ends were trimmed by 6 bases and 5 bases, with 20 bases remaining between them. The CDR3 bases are TGTGCCAGCAGTTCGGGGCAACTAGTGGGCGACGAGCAGTACTTC. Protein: CASSSGQLVGDEQYF.